The 9 T cell receptor beta chains below come from one sample, sequenced in a study of blood T cells in healthy people across ages. Primers used in a second PCR of about 7 to 12 cycles were a sample-barcoded 5' primer and a J-beta primer mix. TCRdb fed the 5' RACE reads into MiXCR, producing one record per CDR3 protein. The profile shows 910,000 or so distinct CDR3 sequences, roughly 50% of them singletons. Sequencing was performed on blood. These TCRs come from an older woman in good health.

The V call is TRBV14, the J call TRBJ2-7; unclear D gene. This CDR3 is 15 amino acids long. Deletions cut 1 base from V and 2 bases from J, with 12 bases between. The V gene's germline CDR1 is SGHDN and CDR2 FVKESK. The CDR3 protein is CASSQGWAATYEQYF. As DNA, the CDR3 is TGTGCCAGCAGCCAAGGTTGGGCCGCGACCTACGAGCAGTACTTC.

The V gene is TRBV6-4, the J gene TRBJ2-3; 8 positions agree with TRBD2. Germline trimming cut 6 bases from V and 5 bases from J; bases unmatched to any gene: 10. Germline CDR1 is MRHNA and CDR2 is SNTAGT. The CDR3 has 15 residues. The CDR3 bases are TGTGCCAGCAGACTACAGAGCGGGAGCGGAGATACGCAGTATTTT. As protein: CASRLQSGSGDTQYF.

The gene calls are TRBV4-3 and TRBJ2-3, with D possibly being TRBD1 (6 bases). Trimming cost V 4 bases and J 6 bases, with 14 bases left between them. The CDR3 has 14 residues. The germline gives CDR1 LGHNA, CDR2 YSLEER. For the CDR3, the DNA is TGCGCCAGCAGCCCCACAGGGACGGTTGATACGCAGTATTTT. Amino acids: CASSPTGTVDTQYF.

The chain couples TRBV3-1 to TRBJ1-1; TRBD1 matches at 7 bases. CDR1 and CDR2 from the germline V gene are LGHDT and YNNKEL (reference sequence). The CDR3 covers 14 residues. V shed 7 bases, J shed 1 base, and the junction held 6 bases outside the gene matches. The CDR3 spells CASTGQVGNTEAFF. CDR3 coding DNA: TGTGCCAGCACCGGACAGGTTGGGAACACTGAAGCTTTCTTT.

The chain is built from TRBV20-1 and TRBJ2-5; TRBD2 matches at 9 bases. The CDR3 loop spans 15 amino acids. From germline, CDR1 is DFQATT and CDR2 SNEGSKA (reference sequence). V shed 2 bases, J shed 4 bases, and the junction held 8 bases outside the gene matches. The CDR3 is CSARSPREGGETQYF. CDR3 coding DNA: TGCAGTGCTAGAAGCCCGCGGGAGGGGGGAGAGACCCAGTACTTC.

This clonotype came up a few times. The J gene is TRBJ2-3, the V gene TRBV29-1; D call uncertain. Trimming removed 4 bases from V and 8 bases from J, with 7 bases in between. The CDR3 is 10 amino acids. CDR1 SQVTM and CDR2 ANQGSEA come from the germline V gene. CDR3 DNA sequence: TGCAGCGTTGCTGAACTTACGCAGTATTTT. It yields the protein CSVAELTQYF.

V gene TRBV5-1 combines with J gene TRBJ1-2; 10 bases are shared with TRBD1. The CDR3 consists of 14 residues. J was trimmed by 6 bases and V by 3 bases; bases with no gene match: 5. CDR1 is SGHRS, CDR2 YFSETQ, per germline. CDR3 nucleotides: TGCGCCAGCAGCTGGATCGGACAGGGGGATGGCTACACCTTC. It translates to CASSWIGQGDGYTF.

The rearrangement joins TRBV2 to TRBJ2-5; D might be TRBD1 (6 bases). Trimming took 6 bases from V and 5 from J, leaving 19 bases between them. This CDR3 spans 15 amino acids. Germline CDR1 is SNHLY and CDR2 is FYNNEI. The CDR3, as DNA: TGTGCCAGCAGGGCCGGACAGTTAATGATGGAGACCCAGTACTTC. Translating gives CASRAGQLMMETQYF.

The V gene is TRBV28, the J gene TRBJ2-7; D is undetermined. V lost 7 bases and J lost 3, with 13 bases in between. CDR1 and CDR2 (germline): MDHEN, SYDVKM. This CDR3 is 13 amino acids long. CDR3 DNA sequence: TGTGCCAGCACCTCCTCGGTGAGCTACGAGCAGTACTTC. The encoded protein is CASTSSVSYEQYF.